The clone carrying this TCR beta chain was detected many times. This sample is part of a study of T-cell memory formation after mild COVID-19. Sample barcodes and UMIs were carried by the TCR alpha and TCR beta cDNA libraries that 5'RACE generated with constant-segment primers. Each CDR3 protein is one row after TCRdb ran MiXCR on the 5' RACE reads. In the table there are 15,000 to 20,000 distinct CDR3 sequences, approximately 20% of which are singletons. Sample: PBMCs or a T cell subset sorted from them (not recorded which). This TCR was sampled from a man aged 18 to 30 who had mild COVID-19 (a few samples of this study predate the infection). Cell type and time point are not known.

CDR3 DNA: TGTGCCAGCAGTTACTCGATACCGGGACAAGTCGCGAACACCGGGGAGCTGTTTTTT. Translated, it gives CASSYSIPGQVANTGELFF. This rearrangement joins TRBV6-5 to TRBJ2-2, with D perhaps matching TRBD1 (6 bases). Between the trimmed V and J ends, which lost 0 bases and 0 bases, there was a span of 17 bases. This CDR3 comprises 19 residues. The germline V gene encodes CDR1 MNHEY and CDR2 SVGAGI.